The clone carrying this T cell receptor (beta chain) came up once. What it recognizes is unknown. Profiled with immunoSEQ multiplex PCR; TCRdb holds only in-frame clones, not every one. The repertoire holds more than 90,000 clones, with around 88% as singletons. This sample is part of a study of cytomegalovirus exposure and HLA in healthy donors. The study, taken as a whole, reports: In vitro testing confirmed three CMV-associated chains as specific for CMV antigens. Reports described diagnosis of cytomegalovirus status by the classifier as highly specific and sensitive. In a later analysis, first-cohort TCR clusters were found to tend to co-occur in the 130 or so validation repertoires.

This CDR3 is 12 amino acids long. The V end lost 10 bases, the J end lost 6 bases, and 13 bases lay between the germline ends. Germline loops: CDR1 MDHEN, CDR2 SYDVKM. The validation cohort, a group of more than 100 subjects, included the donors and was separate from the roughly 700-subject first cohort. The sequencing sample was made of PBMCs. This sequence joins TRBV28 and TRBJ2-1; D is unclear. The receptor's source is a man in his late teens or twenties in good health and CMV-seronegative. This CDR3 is CATNYIGNEQFF. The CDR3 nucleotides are TGTGCCACTAATTATATCGGCAATGAGCAGTTCTTC.